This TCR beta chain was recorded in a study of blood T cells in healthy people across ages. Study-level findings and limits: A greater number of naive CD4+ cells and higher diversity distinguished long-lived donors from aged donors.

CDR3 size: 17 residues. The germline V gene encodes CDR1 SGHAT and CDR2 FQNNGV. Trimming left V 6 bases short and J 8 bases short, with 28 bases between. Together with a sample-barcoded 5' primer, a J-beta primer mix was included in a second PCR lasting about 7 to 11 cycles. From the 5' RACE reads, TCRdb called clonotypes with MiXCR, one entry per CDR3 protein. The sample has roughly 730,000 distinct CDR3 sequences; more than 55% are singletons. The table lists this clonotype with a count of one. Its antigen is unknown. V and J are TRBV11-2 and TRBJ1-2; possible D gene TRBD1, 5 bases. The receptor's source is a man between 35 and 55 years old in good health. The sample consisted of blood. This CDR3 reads CASSQERDQGTRRGYTF. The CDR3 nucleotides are TGTGCCAGCAGTCAAGAGAGGGACCAGGGCACAAGAAGGGGCTACACCTTC.